This record looks at one T cell receptor (beta chain) sequence and its context. This sample was taken from a study of early stage breast cancer tumors. About the research overall: The ER+/PR+/HER2- tumors included seven or eight ductal and a handful of lobular carcinomas.

The CDR3 covers 14 residues. V shed 1 base and J shed 2 bases, with 5 bases lying between them. From germline, CDR1 is SGHTA and CDR2 FQGNSA. Method: immunoSEQ multiplex PCR; TCRdb's copy keeps in-frame clones and lacks some. This sample carries about 41,000 clones, approximately 72% of them seen once, and the ten largest clones take roughly 7.9%. Specimen: blood. This sequence was found in a person aged 45 to 59 with breast cancer. The chain couples TRBV7-2 to TRBJ2-2; D not certain. The chain's CDR3 is CASSLVSNTGELFF. The CDR3 DNA reads as TGTGCCAGCAGCTTAGTTAGTAACACCGGGGAGCTGTTTTTT.